This T cell receptor beta chain was captured in a study of cytomegalovirus exposure and HLA in healthy donors. Study-wide context: Later, an analysis reported that the 120 or so validation repertoires had used the same platform as the roughly 720 first-cohort repertoires. Broader study findings: The investigators catalogued 180 or so TCR beta chains as cytomegalovirus-associated.

Sequencing used immunoSEQ multiplex PCR; TCRdb keeps in-frame clones, though not all of them. The sample carries 150,000 to 200,000 clones, 89% recorded once. As concerns this clone: Its target is unknown.

The validation cohort, a group of around 130 subjects, included the donors and was separate from the roughly 670-subject first cohort. The length of the CDR3 is 17 residues. Germline trimming cut 4 bases from V and 5 bases from J; bases unmatched to any gene: 10. The germline V gene has CDR1 SGHDT and CDR2 YYEEEE. V is TRBV5-6 and J is TRBJ2-3, with TRBD2 matching 13 bases. The sample consisted of PBMCs. The TCR sequence derives from a young woman in good health and CMV-seropositive. CDR3 sequence reads: CASSPKGLAGWLDTQYF. The CDR3 DNA is TGTGCCAGCAGCCCGAAGGGACTAGCGGGATGGTTAGATACGCAGTATTTT.